This entry lists 12 T cell receptor beta chains sequenced from one sample in a study of identical twins' blood T cells. TCRdb recomputed calls from the 5' RACE reads with MiXCR, one row per CDR3 protein. Of 350,000 to 400,000 distinct CDR3 sequences listed, over 25% were seen once; the top ten hold 6% to 7%. The sequenced sample consisted of PBMCs. Receptor source: a woman aged 18-55 years in good health.

Ten or more counts support this clonotype. The chain links TRBV15 to TRBJ1-5, with TRBD1 as a possible D gene (5 bases). CDR1 is LNHNV and CDR2 is YYDKDF in the germline V gene (reference sequence). Trimming pared 7 bases from V and 7 bases from J, leaving 20 bases between. The CDR3 extends over 15 amino acids. The CDR3 nucleotides are TGTGCCACCACCCCGGGGGGGGTGAGAGGGCAGCCCCAGCATTTT. Protein: CATTPGGVRGQPQHF.

This clonotype was recorded a few times. The V and J genes are TRBV3-1 and TRBJ2-7, with TRBD2 as a possible D gene (5 bases). V dropped 4 bases and J dropped 2 bases, with 15 bases sitting between them. CDR3 length equals 15 residues. Germline V gene lookup returns CDR1 LGHDT and CDR2 YNNKEL (reference sequence). CDR3 bases: TGTGCCAGCAGCCTCGGGGTCCCCCTTACCTACGAGCAGTACTTC. This gives the protein CASSLGVPLTYEQYF.

The V gene is TRBV29-1, the J gene TRBJ2-1; the D gene is possibly TRBD2 (5 bases). CDR3 length equals 14 residues. Per germline, CDR1 SQVTM and CDR2 ANQGSEA. The V gene lost 3 bases and the J gene lost 6 bases, with 15 bases spanning the gap. The CDR3 sequence is CSVDGKSWSNEQFF. Here the CDR3 DNA reads TGCAGCGTTGACGGGAAAAGTTGGAGCAATGAGCAGTTCTTC.

A remark on this clonotype: A much larger clone sits a single nucleotide away, making a read error possible. V and J are TRBV25-1 and TRBJ1-2; D may be TRBD1 (6 bases). Trimming pared 6 bases from V and 7 bases from J, leaving 18 bases between. CDR1 and CDR2 (germline): MGHDK, SYGVNS. This CDR3 region has 14 residues. CDR3 in DNA: TGTGCCAGCAGGGATCACCTGGACAGTAGTGGCTACACCTTC. It yields the protein CASRDHLDSSGYTF.

Concerning this clonotype itself: A much bigger clone sits one base away, suggesting this may be a read error. The gene calls are TRBV7-8 and TRBJ2-7, with D unclear. Germline-derived CDR1 and CDR2 are SGHVS and FQNEAQ. The CDR3 sequence is 13 residues long. Trimming left V 3 bases short and J 1 base short, with 7 bases between. The CDR3 sequence is CASSFGFSYEQYF. The CDR3 region has the DNA TGTGCCAGCAGCTTTGGTTTTTCCTACGAGCAGTACTTC.

The V call is TRBV10-3, the J call TRBJ2-1, with 9 nucleotides matching TRBD2. The CDR3 consists of 16 residues. Germline V gene lookup returns CDR1 ENHRY and CDR2 SYGVKD. Germline trimming cut 6 bases from V and 4 bases from J; bases unmatched to any gene: 10. In DNA, the CDR3 is TGTGCCATCAGATCCCAGACTAGCGGTTGGTACAATGAGCAGTTCTTC. Translated: CAIRSQTSGWYNEQFF.

The chain carries TRBV16 and TRBJ1-2; D gene unclear. This CDR3 region has 15 residues. Germline values: CDR1 KGHSY, CDR2 FQNENV. V lost 4 bases and J 8 bases, leaving 20 bases between the germline ends. This chain's CDR3 is CASSPSRRNPLGYTF. CDR3 in DNA: TGTGCCAGCAGCCCGTCTCGTAGAAACCCTCTAGGCTACACCTTC.

This clonotype was seen many times. This sequence joins TRBV29-1 and TRBJ1-2, with unresolved D. CDR3 size: 11 residues. The ends were cut back, 8 bases at V and 4 bases at J, with 11 bases in the middle. Germline assignment: CDR1 SQVTM and CDR2 ANQGSEA. CDR3 sequence reads: CSTNLGYGYTF. Here the CDR3 DNA reads TGCAGCACGAACCTGGGCTATGGCTACACCTTC.

Only a few counts were recorded for this clonotype. CDR3 in amino acids: CASSVGGTSSYEQYF. The CDR3 nucleotides read TGTGCCAGCAGCGTAGGGGGTACAAGCTCCTACGAGCAGTACTTC. The chain links TRBV9 to TRBJ2-7; the D is unclear. V gave up 0 bases and J gave up 0 bases, with 10 bases separating them. Germline loops: CDR1 SGDLS, CDR2 YYNGEE. This CDR3 spans 15 amino acids. The full variable domain, completed using reference TRBV9 and TRBJ2-7, is DSGVTQTPKHLITATGQRVTLRCSPRSGDLSVYWYQQSLDQGLQFLIQYYNGEERAKGNILERFSAQQFPDLHSELNLSSLELGDSALYFCASSVGGTSSYEQYFGPGTRLTVT.

Concerning this clonotype: This sequence may be a read error, since a much larger clone differs from it by one base. The chain carries TRBV10-3 and TRBJ2-1; D ambiguous. Germline-derived CDR1 and CDR2 are ENHRY and SYGVKD. CDR3 length: 13 residues. Deletions cut 6 bases from V and 0 bases from J, with 6 bases between. The CDR3 loop is CAIRDGSYNEQFF. The CDR3 DNA sequence: TGTGCCATCAGGGACGGCTCCTACAATGAGCAGTTCTTC.

The genes are TRBV19 and TRBJ2-2; 14 bases agree with TRBD2. CDR1 and CDR2 (germline): LNHDA, SQIVND (reference sequence). The CDR3 length is 15 residues. V dropped 5 bases and J dropped 7; count of bases not matched to a gene: 3. The DNA for the CDR3 is TGTGCCAGTAGTGGACTAGCGGGAGGTCGCGGGGAGCTGTTTTTT. Protein: CASSGLAGGRGELFF. The whole variable domain, filled in from reference TRBV19 and TRBJ2-2, reads DGGITQSPKYLFRKEGQNVTLSCEQNLNHDAMYWYRQDPGQGLRLIYYSQIVNDFQKGDIAEGYSVSREKKESFPLTVTSAQKNPTAFYLCASSGLAGGRGELFFGEGSRLTVL.

About this clonotype: A single base separates this from a much larger clone, so it may be a read error. The CDR3 spells CSASTGFIDGYIF. The DNA for the CDR3 is TGCAGTGCTAGTACCGGGTTCATTGATGGCTACATCTTC. The V call is TRBV20-1, the J call TRBJ1-2, with D unresolved. The CDR3 length is 13 residues. From germline, CDR1 is DFQATT and CDR2 SNEGSKA (reference sequence).